Below are 23 T cell receptor beta chains sequenced from a single sample in a study of blood T cells in healthy people across ages (dated by TCRdb to between 2014 and 2016). Library generation was performed with 5' RACE. TCRdb names Illumina HiSeq 2500 as the instrument used. A second PCR of roughly 7 to 12 cycles was run with a J-beta primer mix and a sample-barcoded 5' primer. TCRdb passed the public sequencing reads through fastp at Q25 and MiXCR, retaining productive beta sequences. Rows matching on CDR3 protein sequence are summarized as one entry with the most common DNA and genes. For this sample the table gives about 1,500,000 distinct CDR3 sequences, of which 42% were detected only once. The ten most abundant clones make up 7.9% of the sample. Sequencing was performed on blood. The receptors derive from a woman younger than 35 in good health.

This rearrangement joins TRBV4-2 to TRBJ1-1; D is uncertain. This CDR3 comprises 16 residues. The germline V and J ends were trimmed by 3 bases and 1 base, with 15 bases remaining between them. Per the germline V gene, CDR1 is LGHNA and CDR2 is YNFKEQ. The CDR3 protein is CASSHPDSAGNTEAFF. CDR3 DNA: TGTGCCAGCAGCCATCCTGACTCCGCGGGGAACACTGAAGCTTTCTTT.

J is TRBJ1-2 and V is TRBV28; TRBD1 might be the D (6 bases). Germline values: CDR1 MDHEN, CDR2 SYDVKM. The CDR3 totals 15 residues. V was clipped by 6 bases and J by 8 bases, with 22 bases between them. CDR3 residues: CASRSSQGIGRGYTF. The CDR3 region has the DNA TGTGCCAGCAGATCTTCACAGGGAATCGGGAGGGGCTACACCTTC.

Details on this clonotype: At one end the junction does not follow the germline gene, possibly because of a read error. The chain employs TRBV2 and TRBJ2-5, with D perhaps matching TRBD1 (6 bases). The J call is in doubt because the DNA end fits TRBJ2-7 better. Per the germline V gene, CDR1 is SNHLY and CDR2 is FYNNEI. The CDR3 is 14 amino acids. The CDR3 here is CAGRRAGVNYEQYF. CDR3 coding DNA: TGTGCCGGCAGAAGGGCAGGGGTAAACTACGAGCAGTACTTC.

The sample holds a few counts of this clonotype. This rearrangement joins TRBV4-1 to TRBJ2-1; tentative D call: TRBD2 (6 bases). Germline V gives CDR1 MGHRA, CDR2 YSYEKL. This CDR3 spans 13 amino acids. V was clipped by 3 bases and J by 8 bases, with 11 bases between them. CDR3 amino acids: CASSHLTGDEQFF. The CDR3 nucleotides read TGCGCCAGCAGCCACCTAACGGGGGATGAGCAGTTCTTC.

A few counts support this clonotype. In DNA, the CDR3 is TGTGCCAGCAGTTCGCGGACTAGCGGGATAACCCAAGAGACCCAGTACTTC. This encodes CASSSRTSGITQETQYF. The V gene is TRBV27, the J gene TRBJ2-5; 12 nucleotides line up with TRBD2. The germline V gene encodes CDR1 MNHEY and CDR2 SMNVEV (reference sequence). Trimming cost V 4 bases and J 1 base; bases outside gene matches: 7. The CDR3 covers 17 residues.

V is TRBV15 and J is TRBJ2-1; 9 bases match TRBD2. Germline CDR1 reads LNHNV; CDR2 reads YYDKDF (reference sequence). The ends lost 1 base at V and 6 bases at J; junction bases unmatched: 4. There are 15 residues in the CDR3. The CDR3 is CATSRGSGGINEQFF. The CDR3 DNA is TGTGCCACCAGCAGAGGTAGCGGGGGAATCAATGAGCAGTTCTTC.

The CDR3 loop is CSVEDWGQERNTEAFF. The CDR3 nucleotides are TGCAGCGTTGAAGACTGGGGACAGGAGAGGAACACTGAAGCTTTCTTT. The gene calls are TRBV29-1 and TRBJ1-1; TRBD1 matches at 8 bases. CDR1 is SQVTM, CDR2 ANQGSEA, per germline. V lost 0 bases and J lost 1; bases outside the gene matches: 7. The CDR3 is 16 amino acids.

This clonotype was seen a single time. The conserved phenylalanine or tryptophan normally closing the CDR3 is absent here, so this likely arose from a read error. The V gene is TRBV6-5, the J gene TRBJ2-7; TRBD2 might be the D (6 bases). The germline gives CDR1 MNHEY, CDR2 SVGAGI. Trimming shortened V by 2 bases and J by 0 bases, and 8 bases separated the two germline ends. CDR3 length equals 14 residues. CDR3 coding DNA: TGTGCCAGCAGTTACGGGGGGTACTCCTACGAGCAGTACTTA. Translated, it gives CASSYGGYSYEQYL.

The genes are TRBV20-1 and TRBJ2-1; D may be TRBD2 (5 bases). The ends were cut back, 1 base at V and 8 bases at J, with 15 bases in the middle. Per the germline V gene, CDR1 is DFQATT and CDR2 is SNEGSKA (reference sequence). The CDR3 is 14 residues long. CDR3 sequence (DNA): TGCAGTGCTAGAGCGGCTGGCGGGTATGATGAGCAGTTCTTC. Amino acid sequence: CSARAAGGYDEQFF.

This chain joins TRBV6-4 and TRBJ2-7, with D perhaps matching TRBD2 (5 bases). The V gene's germline CDR1 is MRHNA and CDR2 SNTAGT. The CDR3 covers 15 residues. V dropped 3 bases and J dropped 0 bases, with 12 bases sitting between them. CDR3 sequence: CASSDLAPSSYEQYF. The CDR3 DNA follows: TGTGCCAGCAGTGATTTAGCGCCTAGCTCCTACGAGCAGTACTTC.

The gene calls are TRBV28 and TRBJ2-7; 12 positions match TRBD2. The V gene end was trimmed by 7 bases and the J gene end by 5 bases; junction bases not matched to a gene: 9. This CDR3 is 15 amino acids long. CDR1 is MDHEN, CDR2 SYDVKM, per germline. The CDR3 region has the DNA TGTGCCAGCACCGAGACTAGCGGGAGTTCAAACGAGCAGTACTTC. It is translated as CASTETSGSSNEQYF.

This clonotype came up once. This rearrangement joins TRBV5-1 to TRBJ1-1; maybe TRBD1 (6 bases). Trimming stripped 4 bases from V and 3 bases from J, with 19 bases between. The CDR3 totals 16 residues. CDR1 is SGHRS, CDR2 YFSETQ, per germline. CDR3 in DNA: TGCGCCAGCAGCCCGTTAATCGGCAGGGGAGACACTGAAGCTTTCTTT. Translation gives CASSPLIGRGDTEAFF.

This clonotype has at least ten counts. The chain recombines TRBV20-1 with TRBJ2-3, with unresolved D. The CDR3 is 14 residues long. Per the germline V gene, CDR1 is DFQATT and CDR2 is SNEGSKA (reference sequence). Trimming shortened V by 5 bases and J by 0 bases, and 12 bases separated the two germline ends. CDR3 loop: CSARGVSSTDTQYF. CDR3 coding DNA: TGCAGTGCTCGAGGTGTATCTAGCACAGATACGCAGTATTTT.

The chain links TRBV11-2 to TRBJ2-1; 10 bases align to TRBD2. Germline lookup yields CDR1 SGHAT and CDR2 FQNNGV. This CDR3 has 16 amino acids. The trim removed 5 bases at V and 10 bases at J, leaving 14 bases unmatched. This chain's CDR3 is CASSPQLSGGAYEQFF. CDR3 coding DNA: TGTGCCAGCAGCCCACAACTCAGCGGGGGGGCCTACGAGCAGTTCTTC.

This chain joins TRBV7-9 and TRBJ1-5; weak D call: TRBD1 (5 bases). Trimming removed 0 bases from V and 7 bases from J, with 28 bases in between. Germline-derived CDR1 and CDR2 are SEHNR and FQNEAQ (reference sequence). The CDR3 spans 20 residues. CDR3 nucleotides: TGTGCCAGCAGCTTAGCGCTAAGACGGAGCCAGGGAGCGCGGGAACAGCCCCAGCATTTT. This gives the protein CASSLALRRSQGAREQPQHF. The full variable domain, in which reference TRBV7-9 and TRBJ1-5 provide the parts outside the CDR3, is DTGVSQNPRHKITKRGQNVTFRCDPISEHNRLYWYRQTLGQGPEFLTYFQNEAQLEKSRLLSDRFSAERPKGSFSTLEIQRTEQGDSAMYLCASSLALRRSQGAREQPQHFGDGTRLSIL.

This rearrangement joins TRBV20-1 to TRBJ2-1, with a tentative D call TRBD2 (5 bases). The DNA end favors TRBJ2-7, so the J call may be wrong. The CDR3 is 13 residues long. Germline CDR1 and CDR2: DFQATT and SNEGSKA (reference sequence). In nucleotides, the CDR3 is TGCAGTGCAGCCGCGAGGTCTGGGAGTGAGCAGTACTTC. It is translated as CSAAARSGSEQYF.

This clonotype was counted between two and nine times. The chain recombines TRBV28 with TRBJ2-7, with a weak D call TRBD2 (6 bases). The V end was cut by 1 base, the J end by 6 bases, with 10 bases between. This CDR3 region has 13 residues. The V gene's germline CDR1 is MDHEN and CDR2 SYDVKM. CDR3 coding DNA: TGTGCCAGCAGTTTATTCGAGGGAGGCGAGCAGTACTTC. Translation: CASSLFEGGEQYF.

The chain combines TRBV21-1 with TRBJ2-2; the DNA was not compared with TRBD2, the D call given in the table. TRBV21-1 corresponds to a pseudogene. The CDR3 runs to 14 residues. The CDR3 DNA is TGTGCCAGCAGCAAACCGCGGGAGACTGGGGAGCTGTTTTTT. This codes for CASSKPRETGELFF.

This clonotype showed up just a few times. The chain couples TRBV12-3 or TRBV12-4 to TRBJ2-7, with a possible D match to TRBD1 (5 bases). The V gene lost 8 bases and the J gene lost 5 bases, with 16 bases spanning the gap. The CDR3 is made up of 13 amino acids. The CDR3: CASRKRQGNEQYF. In DNA, the CDR3 is TGTGCCAGCCGAAAACGTCAGGGAAACGAGCAGTACTTC.

There are many counts of this clonotype. The chain joins TRBV2 to TRBJ2-1; no definite D call. Germline loops: CDR1 SNHLY, CDR2 FYNNEI. Trimming took off 7 bases at V and 2 bases at J, with 9 bases between the two ends. CDR3 length: 13 amino acids. The DNA for the CDR3 is TGTGCCAGCACCGAAAACACCTACAATGAGCAGTTCTTC. Amino acids: CASTENTYNEQFF. Full variable domain (rest looked up from reference TRBV2 and TRBJ2-1): EPEVTQTPSHQVTQMGQEVILRCVPISNHLYFYWYRQILGQKVEFLVSFYNNEISEKSEIFDDQFSVERPDGSNFTLKIRSTKLEDSAMYFCASTENTYNEQFFGPGTRLTVL.

The chain has TRBV4-2 and TRBJ2-1; 14 nucleotides agree with TRBD2. The V segment lost 1 base and the J segment 13 bases; nucleotides outside the gene matches: 12. Germline lookup yields CDR1 LGHNA and CDR2 YNFKEQ. The CDR3 totals 17 residues. This chain's CDR3 is CASSQGLAGGSQETQFF. As DNA, the CDR3 is TGTGCCAGCAGCCAAGGACTAGCGGGAGGGAGTCAAGAGACCCAGTTCTTC.

This clonotype has just a few counts. This chain connects TRBV4-2 to TRBJ1-4; 7 bases map to TRBD1. CDR3 size: 16 residues. The J segment lost 4 bases and the V segment lost 4 bases, leaving 9 bases of the junction unmatched. Germline V gene sequence: CDR1 LGHNA, CDR2 YNFKEQ. The CDR3 DNA sequence: TGTGCCAGCAGCCGGCTCGGACAGGACCTTAATGAAAAACTGTTTTTT. Its protein product is CASSRLGQDLNEKLFF.

The chain employs TRBV20-1 and TRBJ1-3, with 7 bases matching TRBD1. The length of the CDR3 is 14 residues. The germline gives CDR1 DFQATT, CDR2 SNEGSKA (reference sequence). The V gene end was trimmed by 3 bases and the J gene end by 4 bases; junction bases not matched to a gene: 6. The DNA of the CDR3 is TGCAGTGCTAGGCATACAGGGGAGGGAAACACCATATATTTT. Amino acids: CSARHTGEGNTIYF.